The sequence of this T cell receptor (beta chain) was determined in a study of blood T cell repertoires in COVID-19. TCRdb keeps only in-frame clones here, not all; method: immunoSEQ multiplex PCR. The sample lists roughly 26,000 clones; 87% were seen once. The V end lost 5 bases, the J end lost 10 bases, and 15 bases lay between the germline ends. CDR3 length: 13 amino acids. This clone showed up just a few times. This sequence joins TRBV12-3 or TRBV12-4 and TRBJ2-1; D is unclear. This clonotype originated in a human donor with active COVID-19. The donor label of this sample is uncertain. Sample: peripheral blood. The CDR3 is CASSPGDFGEQFF. DNA for the CDR3: TGTGCCAGCAGTCCCGGTGACTTCGGAGAGCAGTTCTTC.